Sequencing of this T cell receptor (beta chain) was carried out in a study of graft-versus-host responses after intestinal transplantation. Study at large: Transplant types were multivisceral, liver-intestinal, or isolated intestinal. All recipients were given anti-thymocyte globulin induction, and tacrolimus and steroids were then administered for around three years. General study results and limits: The authors found GvH clones in recipient marrow, some appearing first in ileum or blood.

In the case of this clone: The antigen is undetermined.

Measured with immunoSEQ multiplex PCR; TCRdb has only the in-frame clones, and not every one. The sample records roughly 110,000 clones, about 87% being singletons. From germline, CDR1 is SGHTA and CDR2 FQGNSA. The CDR3 has 14 residues. Trimming removed 2 bases at V and 5 bases at J, with 10 bases between. Specimen: unstimulated CD4+ T cells sorted from spleen or lymph node cells, collected before transplant. The sequence was collected from a human donor who was the organ donor for an intestinal transplant. This chain uses TRBV7-2 with TRBJ2-1; D is uncertain. The CDR3 sequence is CASSLSAGDNEQFF. CDR3 nucleotides: TGTGCCAGCAGCTTATCGGCCGGAGACAATGAGCAGTTCTTC.